Below, 28 T cell receptor beta chains from the same sample are listed, as sequenced in a study of tumor and adjacent non-tumor tissue in lung cancer. RNA was extracted from bulk tissue without any cell sorting. The normal lung tissue was taken more than 3 cm from the tumor edge. A modified ARM-PCR protocol with three rounds of nested PCR amplified TCRbeta. TCRdb independently ran MiXCR on the multiplex PCR reads; one entry per CDR3 protein. The sample contains some 73,000 distinct CDR3 sequences, approximately 78% of which appear only once. The specimen sequenced was distant non-tumor lung tissue. These receptors came from a man between 60 and 70 years old with non-small cell lung cancer.

This clonotype is a singleton in its sample. The junction and the germline gene differ at one end; a read error may be behind it. V and J are TRBV5-4 and TRBJ2-3, with a weak D call TRBD2 (6 bases). CDR1 and CDR2 (germline): SGHNT, YYREEE (reference sequence). The CDR3 loop spans 14 amino acids. CDR3 in DNA: TGTGTCAGCAGAAGCGGGTGGTACACAGATACGCAGTATTTT. Translation gives CVSRSGWYTDTQYF.

As for this clonotype: At one of its ends the junction is not consistent with the germline gene, which may arise from a read error. The rearrangement joins TRBV5-1 to TRBJ1-5; D unclear. The CDR3 has 16 amino acids. The germline gives CDR1 SGHRS, CDR2 YFSETQ. In DNA, the CDR3 is TGCGCCAGCAGCTTGGGGACGGGAAATAGCCATCAGCCCCAGCATTTT. This translates into CASSLGTGNSHQPQHF.

The chain couples TRBV11-3 to TRBJ2-7, with D possibly matching TRBD1 (5 bases). V was trimmed by 1 base and J by 2 bases, leaving 21 bases between them. Germline-derived CDR1 and CDR2 are SGHNT and YENEEA. The CDR3 is 18 amino acids. In nucleotides, the CDR3 is TGTGCCAGCAGCTTAGGCATCCCATGGCAGGACACGACCTACGAGCAGTACTTC. Translated: CASSLGIPWQDTTYEQYF.

As concerns this clonotype: The CDR3 does not close with the conserved phenylalanine or tryptophan, likely indicating a read error. V and J are TRBV11-3 and TRBJ1-6; no definite D call. CDR1 is SGHNT, CDR2 YENEEA, per germline. CDR3 length equals 12 residues. The V and J ends lost 6 bases and 11 bases respectively, with 11 bases between them. In nucleotides, the CDR3 is TGTGCCAGCAGTGACGGTTATCCACCCCTCCACGTC. It specifies CASSDGYPPLHV.

In the case of this clonotype: It may be a read error: a sequence one base away is much more abundant. The chain couples TRBV6-5 to TRBJ1-2, with TRBD1 as a possible D gene (6 bases). V was shortened by 6 bases and J by 0 bases, with 11 bases between the two germline ends. The germline gives CDR1 MNHEY, CDR2 SVGAGI. The CDR3 loop spans 14 amino acids. CDR3 coding DNA: TGTGCCAGCAGCGGGGACACCACTAACTATGGCTACACCTTC. Protein sequence: CASSGDTTNYGYTF.

About this clonotype itself: At one end, the junction sequence differs from germline, possibly due to a read error. The chain joins TRBV6-5 to TRBJ1-5; TRBD1 might be the D (5 bases). The CDR3 length is 15 residues. The V gene's germline CDR1 is MNHEY and CDR2 SVGAGI. The CDR3 DNA reads TGTGTCAGCAGTTACAGTGGACATGGTTGTCAGCCCCAGCATTTT. Amino acid sequence: CVSSYSGHGCQPQHF.

Comments on this clonotype: A junction boundary mismatches the germline segment, possibly from a read error. V is TRBV12-3 or TRBV12-4 and J is TRBJ2-2; 8 bases are shared with TRBD1. The length of the CDR3 is 16 residues. The CDR3 protein is CTSRLWGQDPSGELFF. The CDR3 coding sequence is TGTACCAGCAGATTATGGGGACAGGATCCGTCCGGGGAGCTGTTTTTT.

Remarks on this clonotype: The junction departs from the called germline gene at one end, perhaps through a read error. The chain links TRBV6-5 to TRBJ2-6, with 9 bases lining up with TRBD2. Per germline, CDR1 MNHEY and CDR2 SVGAGI. This CDR3 spans 17 amino acids. The CDR3 coding sequence is TGTGCCAGCGGTTTAGCGGGGGCCAGCACTGGGGCCAAAGTCCTGACTTTC. Amino acid sequence: CASGLAGASTGAKVLTF.

In the case of this clonotype: Relative to the germline gene, one junction end is altered; a read error may explain this. This rearrangement joins TRBV6-1 to TRBJ1-1, with 8 bases lining up with TRBD1. The germline V gene encodes CDR1 MNHNS and CDR2 SASEGT. The CDR3 totals 14 residues. CDR3 sequence: CVSNEDRGDAEAFF. The CDR3 DNA is TGTGTCAGCAATGAAGACAGGGGCGACGCTGAAGCTTTCTTT.

As concerns this clonotype: At one end the junction does not follow the germline gene, possibly because of a read error. The rearrangement links TRBV12-3 or TRBV12-4 to TRBJ1-6; 8 bases map to TRBD1. The length of the CDR3 is 16 residues. The CDR3 region has the DNA TGTGCCAGCAGCTTGGACAGGGACACATATAATCCACCCCTCCACTTT. Translated: CASSLDRDTYNPPLHF.

The genes are TRBV20-1 and TRBJ1-6; 10 bases match TRBD1. The CDR3 is 15 residues long. V lost 7 bases and J lost 8; bases outside the gene matches: 11. The germline gives CDR1 DFQATT, CDR2 SNEGSKA (reference sequence). The CDR3 is CSVRQRQGADSPLHF. CDR3 nucleotide sequence: TGCAGTGTTAGGCAAAGACAGGGGGCGGATTCACCCCTCCACTTT.

CDR3 in DNA: TGTGCCAGCTCACCAGGGGGGCAAGAGACCCAGTACTTC. It yields the protein CASSPGGQETQYF. This sequence joins TRBV18 and TRBJ2-5, with D perhaps matching TRBD2 (6 bases). This CDR3 has 13 residues. V lost 2 bases and J 2 bases, leaving 6 bases between the germline ends. From germline, CDR1 is KGHSH and CDR2 LQKENI.

The gene calls are TRBV7-9 and TRBJ2-1; 7 bases align to TRBD1. The CDR3 covers 14 residues. The J segment lost 13 bases and the V segment lost 9 bases, leaving 18 bases of the junction unmatched. CDR1 SEHNR and CDR2 FQNEAQ come from the germline V gene (reference sequence). The CDR3 sequence: CASGPGQKIGDQFF. In DNA form, the CDR3 reads TGTGCCAGTGGGCCGGGACAGAAGATTGGAGATCAGTTCTTC.

This chain uses TRBV20-1 with TRBJ2-1; TRBD2 is a possible D gene (5 bases). V was cut by 0 bases and J by 15 bases, with 18 bases left in between. Germline CDR1 is DFQATT and CDR2 is SNEGSKA (reference sequence). The CDR3 contains 13 residues. The CDR3 here is CSARDSARPEWFF. Here the CDR3 DNA reads TGCAGTGCTAGAGATAGCGCGCGTCCCGAGTGGTTCTTC.

On this clonotype itself: This sequence may be a read error, since a much larger clone differs from it by one base. The V call is TRBV6-1, the J call TRBJ2-7, with 8 bases matching TRBD2. In germline, CDR1 is MNHNS, CDR2 SASEGT. The CDR3 runs to 16 residues. The chain's CDR3 is CASSGGSGSNYHEQCF. DNA for the CDR3: TGTGCCAGCAGTGGGGGGAGCGGGAGTAACTACCACGAGCAGTGCTTC.

A remark on this clonotype: Given the absence of the conserved phenylalanine or tryptophan at the CDR3 end, a read error is likely. This chain uses TRBV7-9 with TRBJ2-3, with D maybe TRBD1 (5 bases). Per the germline V gene, CDR1 is SEHNR and CDR2 is FQNEAQ (reference sequence). V lost 6 bases to trimming and J lost 6 bases, with 10 bases between them. This CDR3 comprises 12 residues. DNA of the CDR3: TGTGCCAGCAGTAGGGGCCCCGATACGCAGTATTAT. Translated: CASSRGPDTQYY.

As regards this clonotype: A much more abundant neighbour one base away suggests this may be a read error. The chain recombines TRBV5-1 with TRBJ2-2, with 8 nucleotides matching TRBD1. Germline CDR1 and CDR2: SGHRS and YFSETQ. There are 15 residues in the CDR3. V dropped 0 bases and J dropped 3; count of bases not matched to a gene: 1. The DNA for the CDR3 is TGCGCCAGCAGCTTGGCGGGACAGGACACCGGGGAGCTGTTTTTT. It encodes CASSLAGQDTGELFF.

The chain is built from TRBV6-1 and TRBJ2-5; 11 bases line up with TRBD2. This CDR3 has 15 residues. Per the germline V gene, CDR1 is MNHNS and CDR2 is SASEGT. CDR3 nucleotides: TGTATCAGCAGTGAACAAACTAGCGGGGGTAAGACCCAGTACTTC. Protein sequence: CISSEQTSGGKTQYF.

A remark on this clonotype: One end of the junction varies from germline; a read error may be responsible. This chain joins TRBV20-1 and TRBJ2-7; D is uncertain. Germline lookup yields CDR1 DFQATT and CDR2 SNEGSKA (reference sequence). CDR3 length equals 12 residues. The CDR3 DNA reads TGCAGTGCTATTGCGGTCACCTATGAGCAATACTTC. Translation gives CSAIAVTYEQYF.

This clonotype came up once. Mismatch with germline at one junction end may stem from a read error. The J gene is TRBJ2-6, the V gene TRBV11-2; a possible D gene is TRBD1 (6 bases). The CDR3 has 19 amino acids. CDR1 SGHAT and CDR2 FQNNGV come from the germline V gene. CDR3 sequence: CASSLVPKDSSSGVNVLTF. The CDR3 DNA follows: TGTGCCAGCAGCTTAGTTCCAAAGGACAGTTCCTCTGGGGTCAACGTCCTGACTTTC.

Turning to this clonotype: Relative to the germline gene, one junction end is altered; a read error may explain this. This chain joins TRBV20-1 and TRBJ2-1; possible D gene TRBD1, 6 bases. The germline V gene encodes CDR1 DFQATT and CDR2 SNEGSKA (reference sequence). The CDR3 extends over 15 amino acids. The CDR3 bases are TGCAGTGCTGGCTCAGCGTGGGGGCCGTGGAATGGGCAGTTCTTC. Translation gives CSAGSAWGPWNGQFF.

The genes are TRBV30 and TRBJ1-2; D is unresolved. V lost 2 bases, J lost 9 bases, and 10 bases lay in between. Germline V gene data show CDR1 as GTSNPN and CDR2 as SVGIG (reference sequence). The CDR3 has 11 amino acids. CDR3 coding DNA: TGTGCCTGGAGTCTCGGGAATTGCTACACCTTC. Its protein is CAWSLGNCYTF.

To note about this clonotype: At one end, the junction sequence differs from germline, possibly due to a read error. The gene calls are TRBV11-2 and TRBJ2-3; D might be TRBD2 (6 bases). The CDR3 spans 13 residues. From germline, CDR1 is SGHAT and CDR2 FQNNGV. The CDR3 loop is CTSSLGGPHTQYF. The DNA of the CDR3 is TGTACCAGCAGCTTAGGAGGGCCACATACGCAGTATTTT.

Points on this clonotype: One junction end disagrees with the germline gene, perhaps due to a read error. This chain joins TRBV11-3 and TRBJ2-5, with D possibly TRBD2 on 6 matching bases. Germline CDR1 and CDR2: SGHNT and YENEEA. The CDR3 sequence is 17 residues long. The CDR3 loop is CASSLDPGARRGETQNF. The CDR3 DNA follows: TGTGCCAGCAGCTTAGACCCTGGCGCGAGGAGGGGAGAGACCCAGAACTTC. Filled out from reference TRBV11-3 and TRBJ2-5, the complete variable domain reads EAGVVQSPRYKIIEKKQPVAFWCNPISGHNTLYWYLQNLGQGPELLIRYENEEAVDDSQLPKDRFSAERLKGVDSTLKIQPAELGDSAVYLCASSLDPGARRGETQNFGPGTRLLVL.

Worth noting for this clonotype: The junction departs from the called germline gene at one end, perhaps through a read error. This sequence joins TRBV12-3 or TRBV12-4 and TRBJ1-1; 11 bases match TRBD1. This CDR3 comprises 17 residues. The chain's CDR3 is CASSIARTGGMSTEAIF. As DNA, the CDR3 is TGTGCCAGCAGCATAGCTAGGACAGGGGGCATGAGCACTGAAGCTATCTTT.

Worth noting for this clonotype: Relative to the germline gene, one junction end is altered; a read error may explain this. The CDR3 region has the DNA TGTGTCAGCAGTAACCTACAGGGAAGCAATCAGCCCCAGTATTTT. Amino acids: CVSSNLQGSNQPQYF. This chain uses TRBV6-5 with TRBJ1-5; a possible D gene is TRBD1 (6 bases). The J call is doubtful: the DNA matches TRBJ2-3 better. Germline CDR1 MNHEY, CDR2 SVGAGI. CDR3 size: 15 residues.

There are a few counts of this clonotype. A much larger clone differs from this one at a single base, so this may be a read error. This chain connects TRBV20-1 to TRBJ1-2; 7 bases align to TRBD1. J gave up 10 bases and V 4 bases, and 15 bases lay outside the gene matches. The CDR3 runs to 14 residues. CDR1 is DFQATT and CDR2 is SNEGSKA in the germline V gene (reference sequence). CDR3 sequence (DNA): TGCAGTGCTAAAAGACAGGGAGCCGGCTATCACTACACCTTC. Translation gives CSAKRQGAGYHYTF.

Comments on this clonotype: This likely comes from a read error, as the CDR3 has no conserved phenylalanine or tryptophan at its end. The chain is built from TRBV20-1 and TRBJ2-1; D unclear. This CDR3 contains 14 residues. V was clipped by 0 bases and J by 7 bases, with 13 bases between them. CDR1 and CDR2 (germline): DFQATT, SNEGSKA (reference sequence). CDR3 in amino acids: CSARDVHGKNEQFS. The CDR3 DNA reads TGCAGTGCTAGAGATGTCCATGGGAAAAATGAGCAGTTCTCC.